These 9 T cell receptor beta chains came from one sample sequenced in a study of T cells in localized non-small cell lung cancer. Measured with immunoSEQ multiplex PCR; TCRdb has only the in-frame clones, and not every one. This sample has 20,000 to 30,000 clones; less than 90% occur once, and the top ten carry around 1.1%. The sample here was peripheral blood, taken before any cancer treatment. The source of these receptors is a woman aged 35-70 years with stage I lung adenocarcinoma.

The V and J genes are TRBV5-1 and TRBJ1-4; D may be TRBD1 (5 bases). The CDR3 is 13 residues long. The germline V gene encodes CDR1 SGHRS and CDR2 YFSETQ. The ends were cut back, 5 bases at V and 4 bases at J, with 9 bases in the middle. The CDR3 region is CASRGLLNEKLFF. The DNA for the CDR3 is TGCGCCAGCAGGGGACTGCTTAATGAAAAACTGTTTTTT.

This chain links TRBV28 with TRBJ1-2; the D is unclear. Deletions cut 4 bases from V and 2 bases from J, with 17 bases between. The CDR3 length is 16 residues. Germline CDR1 is MDHEN and CDR2 is SYDVKM. In DNA form, the CDR3 reads TGTGCCAGCAGTTCTACACCCCTGGGAAAAAACTATGGCTACACCTTC. It is translated as CASSSTPLGKNYGYTF.

This sequence joins TRBV7-2 and TRBJ1-1, with D unresolved. V was cut by 5 bases and J by 6 bases, with 10 bases left in between. CDR3 length: 12 amino acids. The germline V gene encodes CDR1 SGHTA and CDR2 FQGNSA. DNA of the CDR3: TGTGCCAGCAGCGCTTCGAGGGCTGAAGCTTTCTTT. It specifies CASSASRAEAFF.

The gene calls are TRBV7-3 and TRBJ2-3; D unresolved. This CDR3 region has 19 residues. Germline CDR1 reads SGHTA; CDR2 reads FQGTGA. V dropped 3 bases and J dropped 0 bases, with 22 bases sitting between them. The CDR3 DNA is TGTGCCAGCAGCTTCCATCTCTCCACATACGCAACTAGCACAGATACGCAGTATTTT. The encoded protein is CASSFHLSTYATSTDTQYF.

The V call is TRBV13, the J call TRBJ1-2; D remains ambiguous. The CDR3 is 11 residues long. V lost 8 bases and J lost 8, with 12 bases in between. Germline V gene data show CDR1 as PRHDT and CDR2 as FYEKMQ (reference sequence). This CDR3 is CASGWGGGYTF. As DNA, the CDR3 is TGTGCCAGCGGGTGGGGAGGAGGCTACACCTTC.

The J gene is TRBJ1-3, the V gene TRBV6-5; D is unresolved. Germline V CDR1 and CDR2: MNHEY, SVGAGI. The V end lost 2 bases, the J end lost 2 bases, and 7 bases lay between the germline ends. The length of the CDR3 is 14 residues. CDR3 sequence: CASSYGLTGNTIYF. For the CDR3, the DNA is TGTGCCAGCAGTTACGGACTGACTGGAAACACCATATATTTT.

The V gene is TRBV7-8, the J gene TRBJ2-7, with D perhaps matching TRBD2 (7 bases). CDR1 and CDR2 (germline): SGHVS, FQNEAQ. Trimming left V 6 bases short and J 3 bases short, with 18 bases between. The CDR3 loop spans 15 amino acids. For the CDR3, the DNA is TGTGCCAGCAGACAGAGGGGGGGGCCGCTCTACGAGCAGTACTTC. This translates into CASRQRGGPLYEQYF.

The chain couples TRBV7-2 to TRBJ1-1, with TRBD1 as a possible D gene (5 bases). This CDR3 is 11 amino acids long. Trimming stripped 1 base from V and 10 bases from J, with 7 bases between. CDR1 SGHTA and CDR2 FQGNSA come from the germline V gene. The CDR3 sequence is CASSLGGVAFF. Here the CDR3 DNA reads TGTGCCAGCAGCTTAGGGGGGGTAGCTTTCTTT.

The rearrangement links TRBV2 to TRBJ1-5; 8 bases agree with TRBD1. Germline-derived CDR1 and CDR2 are SNHLY and FYNNEI. Trimming took 5 bases from V and 6 from J; bases not matched to a gene: 6. The CDR3 is made up of 14 amino acids. The CDR3 loop is CASSTDRVGQPQHF. CDR3 DNA: TGTGCCAGCAGTACGGACAGGGTTGGTCAGCCCCAGCATTTT.